This T cell receptor (beta chain) was identified in a study of cytomegalovirus exposure and HLA in healthy donors. Study-level background: The use of the same platform for the 100 to 150 validation repertoires and the 666 first-cohort repertoires was reported by a later analysis.

Here immunoSEQ multiplex PCR was the method, and the copy in TCRdb shows in-frame clones only, minus some. The sample holds 100,000 to 150,000 clones; around 94% are singletons and the top ten take approximately 1.3%. This clone was counted once. Its antigen is still unknown. Study-wide results and caveats: The authors listed about 170 TCR beta chains as cytomegalovirus-associated.

CDR1 is SGHDT and CDR2 is YYEEEE in the germline V gene. V was pared by 6 bases and J by 1 base, with 7 bases of the junction left unmatched. This CDR3 region has 16 residues. V gene TRBV5-6 combines with J gene TRBJ2-1, with 10 bases that match TRBD2. Sequenced input: PBMCs. The origin of this receptor is a woman younger than 35 in good health and CMV-seronegative. The CDR3 nucleotides are TGTGCCAGCACCGACCTAGCGGGGGAGTCCTACAATGAGCAGTTCTTC. The encoded protein is CASTDLAGESYNEQFF.